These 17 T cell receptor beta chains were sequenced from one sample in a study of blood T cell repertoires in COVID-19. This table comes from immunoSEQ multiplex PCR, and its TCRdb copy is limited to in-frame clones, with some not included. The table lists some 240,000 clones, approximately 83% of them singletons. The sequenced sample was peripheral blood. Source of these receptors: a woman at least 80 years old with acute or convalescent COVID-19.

The CDR3 region is CASSSGTGTFEQYF. In nucleotides, the CDR3 is TGTGCCAGCAGTTCCGGGACAGGGACGTTCGAGCAGTACTTC. This sequence joins TRBV6-5 and TRBJ2-7, with TRBD1 matching 9 bases. CDR1 and CDR2 (germline): MNHEY, SVGAGI. V shed 4 bases and J 6 bases; nucleotides not matched to a gene: 7. The CDR3 extends over 14 amino acids.

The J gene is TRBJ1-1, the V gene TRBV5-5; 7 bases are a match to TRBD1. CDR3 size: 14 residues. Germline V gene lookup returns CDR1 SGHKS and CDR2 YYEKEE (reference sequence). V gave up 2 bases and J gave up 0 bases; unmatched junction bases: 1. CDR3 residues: CASSFGTVNTEAFF. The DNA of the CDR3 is TGTGCCAGCAGCTTTGGGACAGTGAACACTGAAGCTTTCTTT.

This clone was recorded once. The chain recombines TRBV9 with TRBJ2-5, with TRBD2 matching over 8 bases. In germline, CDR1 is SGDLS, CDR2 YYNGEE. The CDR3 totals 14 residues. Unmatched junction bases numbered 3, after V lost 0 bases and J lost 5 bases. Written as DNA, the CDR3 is TGTGCCAGCAGCGTAGCGGGGGGGCCGGAGACCCAGTACTTC. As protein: CASSVAGGPETQYF. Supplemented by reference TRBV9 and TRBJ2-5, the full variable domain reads DSGVTQTPKHLITATGQRVTLRCSPRSGDLSVYWYQQSLDQGLQFLIQYYNGEERAKGNILERFSAQQFPDLHSELNLSSLELGDSALYFCASSVAGGPETQYFGPGTRLLVL.

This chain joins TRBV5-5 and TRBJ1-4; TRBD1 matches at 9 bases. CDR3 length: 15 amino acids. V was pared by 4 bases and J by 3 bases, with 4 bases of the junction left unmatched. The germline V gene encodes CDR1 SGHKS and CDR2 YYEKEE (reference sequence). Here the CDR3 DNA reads TGTGCCAGCAGCCCCTGGGACAGGGCTAATGAAAAACTGTTTTTT. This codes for CASSPWDRANEKLFF.

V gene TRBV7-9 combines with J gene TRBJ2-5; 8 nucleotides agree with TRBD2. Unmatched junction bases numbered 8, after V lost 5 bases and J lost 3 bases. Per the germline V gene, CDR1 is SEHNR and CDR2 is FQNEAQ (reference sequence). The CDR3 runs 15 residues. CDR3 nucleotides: TGTGCCAGCAGCCCCTCCGGGGGGGGGAAAGAGACCCAGTACTTC. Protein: CASSPSGGGKETQYF.

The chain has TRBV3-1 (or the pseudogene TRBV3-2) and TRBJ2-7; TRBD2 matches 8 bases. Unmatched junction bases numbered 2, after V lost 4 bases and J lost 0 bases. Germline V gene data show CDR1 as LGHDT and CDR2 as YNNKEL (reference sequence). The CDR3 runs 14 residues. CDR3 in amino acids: CASSRTSGSYEQYF. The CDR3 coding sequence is TGTGCCAGCAGCCGAACTAGCGGCTCCTACGAGCAGTACTTC.

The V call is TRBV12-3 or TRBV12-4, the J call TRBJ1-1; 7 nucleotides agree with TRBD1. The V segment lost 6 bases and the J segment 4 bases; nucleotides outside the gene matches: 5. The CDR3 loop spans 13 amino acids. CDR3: CASRPYRGTEAFF. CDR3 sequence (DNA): TGTGCCAGCAGACCCTACAGGGGCACTGAAGCTTTCTTT.

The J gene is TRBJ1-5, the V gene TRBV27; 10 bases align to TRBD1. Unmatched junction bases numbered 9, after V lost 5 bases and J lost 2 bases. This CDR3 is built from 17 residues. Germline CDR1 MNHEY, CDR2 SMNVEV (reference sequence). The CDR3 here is CASSPGTGVLGNQPQHF. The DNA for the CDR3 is TGTGCCAGCAGTCCCGGGACAGGGGTCTTAGGCAATCAGCCCCAGCATTTT.

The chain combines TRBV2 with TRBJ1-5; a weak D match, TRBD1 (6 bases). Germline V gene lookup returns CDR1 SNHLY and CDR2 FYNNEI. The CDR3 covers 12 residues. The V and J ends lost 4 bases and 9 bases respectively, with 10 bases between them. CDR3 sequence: CASSAGEGPQHF. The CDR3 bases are TGTGCCAGCAGTGCAGGGGAAGGGCCCCAGCATTTT.

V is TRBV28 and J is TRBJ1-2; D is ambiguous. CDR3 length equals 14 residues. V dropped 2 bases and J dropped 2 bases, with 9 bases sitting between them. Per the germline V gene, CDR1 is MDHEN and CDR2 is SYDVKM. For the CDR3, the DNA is TGTGCCAGCAGTTTAGAGGATCGAAACTATGGCTACACCTTC. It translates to CASSLEDRNYGYTF.

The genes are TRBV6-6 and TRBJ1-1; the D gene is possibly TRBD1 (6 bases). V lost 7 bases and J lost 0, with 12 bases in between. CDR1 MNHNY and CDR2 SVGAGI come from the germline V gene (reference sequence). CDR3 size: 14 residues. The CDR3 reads CASNLGHLNTEAFF. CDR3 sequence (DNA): TGTGCCAGCAACTTGGGACACCTGAACACTGAAGCTTTCTTT.

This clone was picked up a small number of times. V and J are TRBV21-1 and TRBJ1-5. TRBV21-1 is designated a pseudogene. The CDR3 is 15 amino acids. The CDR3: CASSPGGGGNQPQHF. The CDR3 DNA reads TGTGCCAGCAGCCCGGGGGGGGGAGGCAATCAGCCCCAGCATTTT.

CDR3 protein: CASQPDSGRGEAFF. The DNA of the CDR3 is TGTGCCAGCCAACCAGATTCTGGACGGGGTGAAGCTTTCTTT. V is TRBV6-5 and J is TRBJ1-1; D ambiguous. Germline CDR1 is MNHEY and CDR2 is SVGAGI. V lost 8 bases, J lost 7 bases, and 20 bases lay in between. The CDR3 totals 14 residues.

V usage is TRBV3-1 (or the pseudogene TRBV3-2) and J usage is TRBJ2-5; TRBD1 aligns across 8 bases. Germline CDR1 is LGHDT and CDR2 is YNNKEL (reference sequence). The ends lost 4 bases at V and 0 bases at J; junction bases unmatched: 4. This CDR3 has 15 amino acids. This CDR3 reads CASSRQGRNQETQYF. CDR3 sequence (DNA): TGTGCCAGCAGCCGACAGGGGAGAAACCAAGAGACCCAGTACTTC.

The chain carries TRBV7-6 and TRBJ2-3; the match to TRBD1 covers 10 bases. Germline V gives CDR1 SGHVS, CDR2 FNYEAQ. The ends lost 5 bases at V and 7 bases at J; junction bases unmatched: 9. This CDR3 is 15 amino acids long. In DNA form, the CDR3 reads TGTGCCAGCAGCGCCTCCGGGACAGGGGTTAATACGCAGTATTTT. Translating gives CASSASGTGVNTQYF. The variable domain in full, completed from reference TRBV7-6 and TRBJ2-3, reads GAGVSQSPRYKVTKRGQDVALRCDPISGHVSLYWYRQALGQGPEFLTYFNYEAQQDKSGLPNDRFSAERPEGSISTLTIQRTEQRDSAMYRCASSASGTGVNTQYFGPGTRLTVL.

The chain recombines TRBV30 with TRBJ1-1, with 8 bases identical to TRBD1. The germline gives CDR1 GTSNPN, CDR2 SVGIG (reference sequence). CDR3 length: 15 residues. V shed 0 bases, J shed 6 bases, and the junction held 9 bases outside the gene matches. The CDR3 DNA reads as TGTGCCTGGAGTGTACGGCGTACAGGGGGATCTGAAGCTTTCTTT. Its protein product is CAWSVRRTGGSEAFF.

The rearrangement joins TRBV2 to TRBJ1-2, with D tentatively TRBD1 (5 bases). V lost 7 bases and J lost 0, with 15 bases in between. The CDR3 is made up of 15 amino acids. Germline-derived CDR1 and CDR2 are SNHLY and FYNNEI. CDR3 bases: TGTGCCAGCACCCTCCCACAGGCGACTAACTATGGCTACACCTTC. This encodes CASTLPQATNYGYTF.